This T cell receptor (beta chain) comes out of a study of CD8 T cells in ankylosing spondylitis. This clonotype was seen only a few times. Its cognate antigen is unknown. Study findings and constraints: From matched ankylosing spondylitis synovial fluid, disease-linked clones were reportedly recovered at significantly enriched levels.

Trimming shortened V by 4 bases and J by 2 bases, and 14 bases separated the two germline ends. The length of the CDR3 is 15 residues. Germline lookup yields CDR1 SEHNR and CDR2 FQNEAQ (reference sequence). Quantitative molecular-barcoded 5'-RACE generated the TCR beta libraries. TCRdb recomputed calls from the 5' RACE reads with MiXCR, one row per CDR3 protein. The sample consists of about 200,000 distinct CDR3 sequences, around 13% of them appearing once. This TCR was sampled from a male donor with ankylosing spondylitis or in good health (not recorded which). The chain recombines TRBV7-9 with TRBJ1-2; D gene uncertain. The specimen sequenced was blood, either unsorted or a sorted T cell fraction (not recorded which). The CDR3 DNA follows: TGTGCCAGCAGCTCCAGCCTGGGGATCAACTATGGCTACACCTTC. It specifies CASSSSLGINYGYTF.